This T cell receptor (beta chain) derives from a study of blood T cell repertoires in COVID-19. For the study at large: COVID-19 samples, acute and convalescent, were from the United States, Italy and Spain. Sample material is recorded as cDNA or gDNA derived from T cells, B-cell-depleted T cells, or PBMCs.

This clone has only one observation. In the study's own analysis: Counts of nucleated cells, estimated from reference gene primer amplification, were obtained. Clones were sequenced by immunoSEQ multiplex PCR, and TCRdb holds only the in-frame ones, with some missing. V and J calls and clone size are copied from that table; D and trimming were computed from the DNA. The data show 25,000 to 30,000 clones, around 90% seen once. This CDR3 region has 23 residues. After removal of 0 bases from V and 8 bases from J, the junction contained 29 bases not matched to a gene. CDR1 and CDR2 from the germline V gene are LNHNV and YYDKDF (reference sequence).

The sequencing sample was made of peripheral blood. The J gene is TRBJ2-1, the V gene TRBV15, with 9 bases matching TRBD2. The clonotype was recovered from a man in his 70s with acute or convalescent COVID-19. The CDR3 spells CATSRDQRQALIPGLAIVDEQFF. The CDR3 nucleotides read TGTGCCACCAGCAGAGATCAAAGACAGGCCCTTATTCCGGGACTAGCTATTGTCGATGAGCAGTTCTTC.